These 13 T cell receptor beta chains were sequenced from one sample in a study of cytomegalovirus exposure and HLA in healthy donors. The PCR was carried out with 60 Vbeta primers and 13 Jbeta primers. TCRdb's table, derived via immunoSEQ multiplex PCR, lists solely in-frame clones and lacks some. The data show about 160,000 clones, more than 80% seen once. The sequenced material came from PBMCs. Source of these receptors: a young woman in good health and CMV-seronegative.

The chain is built from TRBV7-2 and TRBJ2-5; 9 nucleotides agree with TRBD1. V lost 4 bases, J lost 4 bases, and 1 base stayed unmatched. Germline V CDR1 and CDR2: SGHTA, FQGNSA. The CDR3 runs to 13 residues. CDR3 bases: TGTGCCAGCAGCTCGACAGGGGGAGAGACCCAGTACTTC. It codes for CASSSTGGETQYF.

A few counts support this clone. The rearrangement links TRBV6-6 to TRBJ2-2, with 13 bases identical to TRBD2. The CDR3 has 14 residues. Germline CDR1 and CDR2: MNHNY and SVGAGI (reference sequence). V was clipped by 8 bases and J by 5 bases; unmatched bases: 2. Written as DNA, the CDR3 is TGTGCCAGCTCGGGACTAGCGGGAACCGGGGAGCTGTTTTTT. Translated, it gives CASSGLAGTGELFF.

The rearrangement joins TRBV4-3 to TRBJ2-7; 11 positions agree with TRBD1. V lost 0 bases, J lost 6 bases, and 13 bases stayed unmatched. The germline V gene has CDR1 LGHNA and CDR2 YSLEER. The CDR3 is 18 amino acids. CDR3 amino acids: CASSQDYGGTGGSGEQYF. CDR3 bases: TGCGCCAGCAGCCAAGATTACGGGGGGACAGGGGGATCTGGCGAGCAGTACTTC.

The chain carries TRBV18 and TRBJ1-4; the match to TRBD1 covers 9 bases. Germline V lookup: CDR1 KGHSH, CDR2 LQKENI. V was clipped by 3 bases and J by 4 bases; unmatched bases: 3. The CDR3 sequence is 15 residues long. CDR3 residues: CASSPRDRVNEKLFF. The CDR3 DNA follows: TGTGCCAGCTCACCCCGGGACAGGGTTAATGAAAAACTGTTTTTT.

The V and J genes are TRBV21-1 and TRBJ2-7; the table calls TRBD1, which could not be checked here. TRBV21-1 is tagged as a pseudogene. The CDR3 loop spans 14 amino acids. The CDR3 bases are TGTGCCAGCAGAAATAGACAGGGCAGCTACGAGCAGTACTTC. This translates into CASRNRQGSYEQYF.

CDR3: CASSEPLAGGYNEQFF. DNA of the CDR3: TGCGCCAGCAGTGAGCCATTAGCGGGAGGTTACAATGAGCAGTTCTTC. This chain joins TRBV10-2 and TRBJ2-1, with 10 bases that match TRBD2. CDR3 length: 16 amino acids. From germline, CDR1 is WSHSY and CDR2 SAAADI. J lost 4 bases, V lost 2 bases, and 5 bases had no gene match.

Concerning this clone: One junction end does not reproduce the germline sequence, and a read error may be involved. J is TRBJ2-1 and V is TRBV27, with 9 bases that match TRBD2. The germline V gene has CDR1 MNHEY and CDR2 SMNVEV (reference sequence). The CDR3 spans 15 residues. The chain's CDR3 is CASTLAGAAYNEQFF. The CDR3 DNA is TGTGCCAGCACTTTAGCGGGAGCTGCCTACAATGAGCAGTTCTTC.

On this clone itself: One end of the junction varies from germline; a read error may be responsible. The chain is built from TRBV5-8 and TRBJ2-5; 9 nucleotides line up with TRBD2. The germline CDR1 and CDR2 sequences are SGHTS and YDEGEE. This CDR3 is 14 amino acids long. The CDR3 sequence: CASSVGTSREAQYF. The DNA of the CDR3 is TGTGCCAGCAGCGTGGGGACTAGCAGAGAGGCCCAGTACTTC. The full variable domain, its missing parts supplied by reference TRBV5-8 and TRBJ2-5, is EAGVTQSPTHLIKTRGQQATLRCSPISGHTSVYWYQQALGLGLQFLLWYDEGEERNRGNFPPRFSGRQFPNYSSELNVNALELEDSALYLCASSVGTSREAQYFGPGTRLLVL.

This clone was detected only a few times. This sequence joins TRBV19 and TRBJ2-7, with D possibly matching TRBD2 (6 bases). The CDR3 runs 15 residues. V shed 3 bases and J shed 3 bases, with 15 bases lying between them. Germline V gives CDR1 LNHDA, CDR2 SQIVND (reference sequence). CDR3 bases: TGTGCCAGTAGTATGGGGGGTACTGCGGTCTACGAGCAGTACTTC. This gives the protein CASSMGGTAVYEQYF.

Regarding this clone: The same CDR3 is also encoded by other DNA sequences in this sample. J is TRBJ1-1 and V is TRBV11-2, with D hard to call. Deletions cut 3 bases from V and 1 base from J, with 6 bases between. The CDR3 is 13 residues long. Germline-derived CDR1 and CDR2 are SGHAT and FQNNGV. The CDR3 coding sequence is TGTGCCAGCAGCTTGGAGAGGAACACTGAAGCTTTCTTT. It codes for CASSLERNTEAFF.

The chain has TRBV27 and TRBJ2-7; 11 positions agree with TRBD1. This CDR3 region has 16 residues. Germline CDR1 reads MNHEY; CDR2 reads SMNVEV (reference sequence). After removal of 1 base from V and 3 bases from J, the junction contained 5 bases not matched to a gene. The CDR3 DNA sequence: TGTGCCAGCAGTTTATATGGGACAGGGGGAGACTACGAGCAGTACTTC. This gives the protein CASSLYGTGGDYEQYF.

This clone has only one observation. The chain combines TRBV28 with TRBJ2-1; 7 nucleotides match TRBD2. The CDR3 has 12 residues. Germline V CDR1 and CDR2: MDHEN, SYDVKM. V was pared by 8 bases and J by 8 bases, with 6 bases of the junction left unmatched. CDR3 DNA sequence: TGTGCCAGCGCCGGACTAGTGCATGAGCAGTTCTTC. This sequence encodes CASAGLVHEQFF.

The sample holds a few counts of this clone. The gene calls are TRBV19 and TRBJ1-1, with D unclear. From germline, CDR1 is LNHDA and CDR2 SQIVND (reference sequence). The CDR3 has 16 amino acids. V was pared by 1 base and J by 6 bases, with 18 bases between. The CDR3 region has the DNA TGTGCCAGTAGTATAGGTAGAAACCGAGCTCGATCTGAAGCTTTCTTT. Protein: CASSIGRNRARSEAFF.